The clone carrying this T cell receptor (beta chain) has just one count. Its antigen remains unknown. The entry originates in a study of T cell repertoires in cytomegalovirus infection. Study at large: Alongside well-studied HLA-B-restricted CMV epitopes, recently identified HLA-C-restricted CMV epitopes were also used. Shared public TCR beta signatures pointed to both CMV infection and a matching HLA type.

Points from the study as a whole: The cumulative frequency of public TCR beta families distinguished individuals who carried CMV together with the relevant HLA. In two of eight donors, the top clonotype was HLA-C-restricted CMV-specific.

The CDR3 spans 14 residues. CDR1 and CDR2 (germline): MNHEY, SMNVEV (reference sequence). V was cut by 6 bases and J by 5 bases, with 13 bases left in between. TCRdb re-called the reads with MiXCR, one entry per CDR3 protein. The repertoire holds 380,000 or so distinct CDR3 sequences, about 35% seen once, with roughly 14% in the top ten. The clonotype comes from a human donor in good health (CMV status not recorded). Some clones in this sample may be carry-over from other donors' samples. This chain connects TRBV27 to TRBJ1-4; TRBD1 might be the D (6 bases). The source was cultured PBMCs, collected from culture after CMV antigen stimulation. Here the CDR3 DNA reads TGTGCCAGCAGCTCCGTGGGGGGCAATGAAAAACTGTTTTTT. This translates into CASSSVGGNEKLFF.